This T cell receptor (beta chain) was profiled in a study of metastatic and nonmetastatic thyroid tumors. Study details: Across peripheral blood and tumor or nodule tissue samples taken from malignant and benign thyroid patients, the repertoires were compared with one another. Regarding the study as a whole: The study reportedly found significantly higher TCR beta diversity in malignant thyroid tumors than benign nodules, in blood and tumor.

This clone was seen many times. No antigen is known for it. With MiXCR, TCRdb reprocessed the PCR reads. The sample holds around 40,000 clones, about 18% seen once. Every patient was untreated before thyroid surgery. Germline V CDR1 and CDR2: SGHNT, YENEEA. The J segment lost 2 bases and the V segment lost 1 base, leaving 12 bases of the junction unmatched. This CDR3 has 19 amino acids. The V gene is TRBV11-3, the J gene TRBJ2-3; 10 bases align to TRBD2. The sequenced sample consisted of blood. The sequence derives from a male donor with papillary thyroid cancer or a benign thyroid nodule (not recorded which). Some clones in this sample may be carry-over from other donors' samples. DNA of the CDR3: TGTGCCAGCAGCTTAGGTCTTTGGCTAGCGGGAGTTTACACAGATACGCAGTATTTT. It encodes CASSLGLWLAGVYTDTQYF.